Following are 5 T cell receptor beta chains from one sample sequenced in a study of molecular identifiers for immune sequencing clone quantification. A single record per CDR3 protein comes from TCRdb applying MiXCR to the PCR reads. The sample includes 85,000 to 100,000 distinct CDR3 sequences, approximately 22% seen only once; the top ten take 1% to 1.2%. The sequencing sample was made of naive CD8+ T cells from blood, with Jurkat cell RNA spiked in. Subset described: FACS-sorted CD8+CD4-CCR7+CD45RA+ naive T cells. The source is a human donor in good health. Some libraries in this study had Jurkat cell RNA spiked in.

The gene calls are TRBV30 and TRBJ1-2; D is possibly TRBD1 (5 bases). Germline CDR1 is GTSNPN and CDR2 is SVGIG (reference sequence). Trimming stripped 0 bases from V and 9 bases from J, with 29 bases between. The CDR3 has 18 amino acids. CDR3 nucleotide sequence: TGTGCCTGGAGTGTACTTGGCGGTTCTATCTCTCCAGAGGGACGCTACACCTTC. It translates to CAWSVLGGSISPEGRYTF. Drawing the rest from reference TRBV30 and TRBJ1-2, the complete variable domain is SQTIHQWPATLVQPVGSPLSLECTVEGTSNPNLYWYRQAAGRGLQLLFYSVGIGQISSEVPQNLSASRPQDRQFILSSKKLLLSDSGFYLCAWSVLGGSISPEGRYTFGSGTRLTVV.

This clonotype was detected only a few times. With a much larger clone just one base away, this may be a read error. This sequence joins TRBV4-3 and TRBJ2-5, with a possible D match to TRBD2 (6 bases). Trimming left V 4 bases short and J 1 base short, with 19 bases between. Looked up from germline, CDR1 is LGHNA and CDR2 is YSLEER. The CDR3 contains 17 residues. CDR3 loop: CASSPASSGALQETQYF. The CDR3, as DNA: TGCGCCAGCAGCCCAGCTTCTTCGGGAGCCCTCCAAGAGACCCAGTACTTC.

About this clonotype: A read error is possible here, since a much larger clone lies one base away. The chain employs TRBV7-6 and TRBJ1-1; 9 bases align to TRBD1. V lost 3 bases, J lost 3 bases, and 5 bases stayed unmatched. The CDR3 totals 15 residues. Germline V gene data show CDR1 as SGHVS and CDR2 as FNYEAQ. The DNA for the CDR3 is TGTGCCAGCAGCTTGGGACAGGGACGGGACACTGAAGCTTTCTTT. Residues: CASSLGQGRDTEAFF.

This rearrangement joins TRBV29-1 to TRBJ2-5; 9 bases fit TRBD2. Germline V gives CDR1 SQVTM, CDR2 ANQGSEA. The CDR3 totals 14 residues. The trim removed 6 bases at V and 9 bases at J, leaving 14 bases unmatched. CDR3 sequence (DNA): TGCAGCGTCACTTTAGCGGGAGCGGGGGAGGCCCAGTACTTC. This encodes CSVTLAGAGEAQYF.

This clonotype showed up many times. V usage is TRBV10-3 and J usage is TRBJ1-1; D is ambiguous. Per germline, CDR1 ENHRY and CDR2 SYGVKD. Between the trimmed V and J ends, which lost 3 bases and 1 base, there was a span of 6 bases. This CDR3 contains 13 residues. CDR3 DNA sequence: TGTGCCATCAGTGAAATTGGGAACACTGAAGCTTTCTTT. Its protein is CAISEIGNTEAFF.